This TCR beta chain appears in the sequencing data of a study of cytomegalovirus exposure and HLA in healthy donors. Study-wide results and limits: Three of the chains that were CMV-associated were confirmed in vitro to be specific for CMV antigens. As a later analysis revealed, most CMV-associated TCR beta chains appeared HLA-restricted. Later analysis demonstrated an association between a missense DCLRE1C variant and TCR beta V- and J-gene trimming.

Every donor was a healthy person donating bone marrow. Germline V CDR1 and CDR2: SGHTA, FQGNSA. The CDR3 is 13 amino acids. Trimming left V 7 bases short and J 0 bases short, with 7 bases between. Comment on this clone: What it binds is unknown.

A multiplex PCR was run with 60 Vbeta primers and 13 Jbeta primers. The table came from immunoSEQ multiplex PCR; TCRdb's copy has only in-frame clones and leaves some out. Among roughly 160,000 clones, roughly 67% were seen once, and the ten largest hold 5.4%. This clonotype was obtained from a young woman in good health and CMV-seropositive. The chain recombines TRBV7-2 with TRBJ1-3; D unresolved. Sequencing was performed on PBMCs. The CDR3 nucleotides read TGTGCCAGCACCATACTCTCTGGAAACACCATATATTTT. It encodes CASTILSGNTIYF.